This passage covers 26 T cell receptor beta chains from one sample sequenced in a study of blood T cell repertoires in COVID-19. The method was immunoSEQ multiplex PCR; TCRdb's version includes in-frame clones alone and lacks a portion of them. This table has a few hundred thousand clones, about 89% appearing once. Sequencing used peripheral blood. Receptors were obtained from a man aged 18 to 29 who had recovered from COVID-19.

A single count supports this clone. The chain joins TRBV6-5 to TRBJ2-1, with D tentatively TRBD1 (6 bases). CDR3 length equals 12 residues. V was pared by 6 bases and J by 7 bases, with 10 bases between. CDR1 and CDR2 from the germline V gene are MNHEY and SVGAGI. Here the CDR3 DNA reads TGTGCCAGCAGAATGACAGGTAATGAGCAGTTCTTC. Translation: CASRMTGNEQFF.

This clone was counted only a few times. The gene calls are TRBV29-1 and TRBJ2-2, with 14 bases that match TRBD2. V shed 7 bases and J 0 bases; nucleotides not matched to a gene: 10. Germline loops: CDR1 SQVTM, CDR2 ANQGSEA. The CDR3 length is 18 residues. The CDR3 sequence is CSASLGLAGEANTGELFF. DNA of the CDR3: TGCAGCGCCAGCCTGGGACTAGCGGGAGAGGCGAACACCGGGGAGCTGTTTTTT.

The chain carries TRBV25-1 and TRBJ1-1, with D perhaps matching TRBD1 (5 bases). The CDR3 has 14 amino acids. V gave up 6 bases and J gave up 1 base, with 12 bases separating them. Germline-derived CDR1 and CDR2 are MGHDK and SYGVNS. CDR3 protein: CASRLGPQNTEAFF. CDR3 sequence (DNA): TGTGCCAGCAGATTGGGGCCCCAGAACACTGAAGCTTTCTTT.

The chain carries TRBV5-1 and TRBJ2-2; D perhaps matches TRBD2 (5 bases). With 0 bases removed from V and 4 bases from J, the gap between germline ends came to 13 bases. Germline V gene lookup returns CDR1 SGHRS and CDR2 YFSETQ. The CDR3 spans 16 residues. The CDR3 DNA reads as TGCGCCAGCAGCTTGGTTGGGGTCGCGGGCACCGGGGAGCTGTTTTTT. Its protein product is CASSLVGVAGTGELFF.

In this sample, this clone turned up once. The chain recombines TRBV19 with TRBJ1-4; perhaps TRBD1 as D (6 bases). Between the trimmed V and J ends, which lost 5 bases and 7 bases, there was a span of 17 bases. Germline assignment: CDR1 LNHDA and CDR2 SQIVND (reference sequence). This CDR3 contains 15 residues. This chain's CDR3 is CASSPPGAFSEKLFF. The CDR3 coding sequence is TGTGCCAGTAGTCCTCCAGGGGCATTTAGTGAAAAACTGTTTTTT. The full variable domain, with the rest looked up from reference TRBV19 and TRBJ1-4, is DGGITQSPKYLFRKEGQNVTLSCEQNLNHDAMYWYRQDPGQGLRLIYYSQIVNDFQKGDIAEGYSVSREKKESFPLTVTSAQKNPTAFYLCASSPPGAFSEKLFFGSGTQLSVL.

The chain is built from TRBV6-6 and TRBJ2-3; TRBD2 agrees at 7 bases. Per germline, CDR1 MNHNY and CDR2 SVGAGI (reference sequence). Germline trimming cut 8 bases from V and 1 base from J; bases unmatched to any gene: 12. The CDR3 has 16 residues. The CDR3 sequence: CASQYASGGGTDTQYF. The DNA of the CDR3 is TGTGCCAGCCAATACGCTTCGGGAGGCGGCACAGATACGCAGTATTTT.

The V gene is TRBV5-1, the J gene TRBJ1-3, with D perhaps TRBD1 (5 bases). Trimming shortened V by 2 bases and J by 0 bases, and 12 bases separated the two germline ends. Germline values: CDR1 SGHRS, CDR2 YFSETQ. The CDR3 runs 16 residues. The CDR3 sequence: CASSFGHSSSGNTIYF. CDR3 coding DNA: TGCGCCAGCAGCTTCGGACACTCGAGCTCTGGAAACACCATATATTTT. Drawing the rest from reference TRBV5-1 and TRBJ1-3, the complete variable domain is KAGVTQTPRYLIKTRGQQVTLSCSPISGHRSVSWYQQTPGQGLQFLFEYFSETQRNKGNFPGRFSGRQFSNSRSEMNVSTLELGDSALYLCASSFGHSSSGNTIYFGEGSWLTVV.

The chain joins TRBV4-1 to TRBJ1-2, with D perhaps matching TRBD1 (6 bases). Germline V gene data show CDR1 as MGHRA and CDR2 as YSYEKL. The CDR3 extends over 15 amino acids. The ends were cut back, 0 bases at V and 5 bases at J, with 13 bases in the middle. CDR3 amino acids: CASSQEGAAGYGYTF. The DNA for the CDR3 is TGCGCCAGCAGCCAAGAGGGGGCGGCTGGGTATGGCTACACCTTC.

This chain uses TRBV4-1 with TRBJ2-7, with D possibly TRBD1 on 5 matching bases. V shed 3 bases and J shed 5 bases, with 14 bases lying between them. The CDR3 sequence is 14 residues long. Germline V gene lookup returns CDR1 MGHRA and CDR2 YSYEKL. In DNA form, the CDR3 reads TGCGCCAGCAGCCACCCAGTGAAGGGGCACGAGCAGTACTTC. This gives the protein CASSHPVKGHEQYF.

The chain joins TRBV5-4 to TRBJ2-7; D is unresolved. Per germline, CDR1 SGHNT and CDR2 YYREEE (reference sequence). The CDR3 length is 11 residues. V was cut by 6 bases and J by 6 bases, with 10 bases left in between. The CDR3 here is CASTFGSEQYF. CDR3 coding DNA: TGTGCCAGCACCTTTGGCTCCGAGCAGTACTTC.

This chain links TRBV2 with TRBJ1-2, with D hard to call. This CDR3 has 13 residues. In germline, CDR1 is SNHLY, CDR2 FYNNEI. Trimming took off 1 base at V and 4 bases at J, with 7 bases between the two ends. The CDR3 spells CASSEGAAYGYTF. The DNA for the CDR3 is TGTGCCAGCAGTGAAGGGGCAGCCTATGGCTACACCTTC.

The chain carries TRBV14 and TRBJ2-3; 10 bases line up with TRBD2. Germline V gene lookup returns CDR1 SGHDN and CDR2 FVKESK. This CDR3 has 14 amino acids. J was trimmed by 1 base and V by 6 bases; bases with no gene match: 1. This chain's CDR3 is CASSLAGGTDTQYF. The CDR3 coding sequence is TGTGCCAGCAGTCTAGCGGGAGGCACAGATACGCAGTATTTT.

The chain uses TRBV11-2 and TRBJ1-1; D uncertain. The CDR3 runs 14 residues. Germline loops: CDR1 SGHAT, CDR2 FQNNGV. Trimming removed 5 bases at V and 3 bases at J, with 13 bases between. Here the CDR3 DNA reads TGTGCCAGCAGCCTTCGGGAGGCGGACACTGAAGCTTTCTTT. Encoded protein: CASSLREADTEAFF.

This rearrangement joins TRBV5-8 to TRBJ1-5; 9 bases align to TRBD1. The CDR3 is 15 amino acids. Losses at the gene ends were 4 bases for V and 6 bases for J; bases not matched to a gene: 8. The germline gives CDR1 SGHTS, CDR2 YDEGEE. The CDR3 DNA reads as TGTGCCAGCAGCGCGTCGGGACAGGGAGTTCAGCCCCAGCATTTT. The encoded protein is CASSASGQGVQPQHF.

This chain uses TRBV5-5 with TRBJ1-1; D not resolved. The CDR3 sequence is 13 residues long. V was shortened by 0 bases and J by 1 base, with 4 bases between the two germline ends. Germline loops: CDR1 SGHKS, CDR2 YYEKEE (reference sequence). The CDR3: CASSLGENTEAFF. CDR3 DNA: TGTGCCAGCAGCTTGGGAGAGAACACTGAAGCTTTCTTT.

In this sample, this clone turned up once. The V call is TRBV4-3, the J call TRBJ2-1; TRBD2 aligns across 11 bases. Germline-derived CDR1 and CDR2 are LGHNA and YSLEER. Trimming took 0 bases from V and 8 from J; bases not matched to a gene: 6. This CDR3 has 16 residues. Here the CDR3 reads CASSQEGLAGGYEQFF. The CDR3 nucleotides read TGCGCCAGCAGCCAAGAAGGGCTAGCGGGGGGATATGAGCAGTTCTTC.

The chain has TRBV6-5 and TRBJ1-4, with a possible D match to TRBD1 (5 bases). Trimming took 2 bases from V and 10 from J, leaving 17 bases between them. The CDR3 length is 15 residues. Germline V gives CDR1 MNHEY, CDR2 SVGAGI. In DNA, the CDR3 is TGTGCCAGCAGTTACGGCGACGGAACAGGTGGAAAACTGTTTTTT. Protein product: CASSYGDGTGGKLFF.

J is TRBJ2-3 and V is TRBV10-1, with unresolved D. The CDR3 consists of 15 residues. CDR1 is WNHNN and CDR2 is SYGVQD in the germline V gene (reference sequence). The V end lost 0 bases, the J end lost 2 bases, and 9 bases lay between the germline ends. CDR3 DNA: TGCGCCAGCAGTGAGTCTAGCCGACCCACAGATACGCAGTATTTT. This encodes CASSESSRPTDTQYF.

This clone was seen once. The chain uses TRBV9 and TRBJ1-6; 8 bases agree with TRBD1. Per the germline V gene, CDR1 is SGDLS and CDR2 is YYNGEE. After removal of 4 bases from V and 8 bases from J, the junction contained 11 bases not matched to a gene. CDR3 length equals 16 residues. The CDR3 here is CASSPPGRGPDSPLHF. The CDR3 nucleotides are TGTGCCAGCAGCCCCCCCGGCAGGGGGCCCGATTCACCCCTCCACTTT.

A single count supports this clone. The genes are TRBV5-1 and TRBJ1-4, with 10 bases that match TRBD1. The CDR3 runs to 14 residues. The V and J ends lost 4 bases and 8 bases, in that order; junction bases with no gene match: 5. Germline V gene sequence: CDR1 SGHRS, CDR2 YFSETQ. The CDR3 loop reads CASSAGTGDEKLFF. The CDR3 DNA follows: TGCGCCAGCAGCGCCGGGACAGGGGACGAAAAACTGTTTTTT.

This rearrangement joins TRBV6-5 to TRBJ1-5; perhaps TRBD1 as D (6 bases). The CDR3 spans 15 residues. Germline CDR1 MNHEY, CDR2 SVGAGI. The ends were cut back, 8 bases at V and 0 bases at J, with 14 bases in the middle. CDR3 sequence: CASSGGAHSNQPQHF. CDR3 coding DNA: TGTGCCAGCTCGGGGGGGGCTCATAGCAATCAGCCCCAGCATTTT.

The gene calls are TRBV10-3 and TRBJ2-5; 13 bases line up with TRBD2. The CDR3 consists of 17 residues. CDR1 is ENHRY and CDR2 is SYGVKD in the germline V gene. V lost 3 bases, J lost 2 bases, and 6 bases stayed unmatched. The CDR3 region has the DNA TGTGCCATCAGTGAACTAGCGGGGGGGCGTGGTCAAGAGACCCAGTACTTC. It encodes CAISELAGGRGQETQYF.

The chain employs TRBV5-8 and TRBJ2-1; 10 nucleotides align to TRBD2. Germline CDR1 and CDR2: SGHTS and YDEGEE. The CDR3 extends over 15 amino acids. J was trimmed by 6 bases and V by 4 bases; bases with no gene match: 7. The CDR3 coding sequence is TGTGCCAGCAGCCTTAGCGGGGGGCCGGTCAATGAGCAGTTCTTC. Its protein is CASSLSGGPVNEQFF.

The CDR3 spells CASSSVQTGLTNSYNEQFF. The CDR3 DNA reads as TGCGCCAGCAGCTCGGTCCAAACGGGTCTAACAAACTCCTACAATGAGCAGTTCTTC. V and J are TRBV5-1 and TRBJ2-1; D remains ambiguous. The germline V gene has CDR1 SGHRS and CDR2 YFSETQ. The CDR3 length is 19 residues. V was shortened by 3 bases and J by 0 bases, with 22 bases between the two germline ends.

This CDR3 reads CASSSFSGGPDYNEQFF. DNA of the CDR3: TGTGCCAGCAGCTCTTTTAGCGGGGGCCCCGACTACAATGAGCAGTTCTTC. V gene TRBV7-9 combines with J gene TRBJ2-1; TRBD2 matches 9 bases. Germline-derived CDR1 and CDR2 are SEHNR and FQNEAQ (reference sequence). Trimming at V came to 4 bases and at J to 3 bases, leaving 10 bases not matched to a gene. The CDR3 is 17 amino acids.

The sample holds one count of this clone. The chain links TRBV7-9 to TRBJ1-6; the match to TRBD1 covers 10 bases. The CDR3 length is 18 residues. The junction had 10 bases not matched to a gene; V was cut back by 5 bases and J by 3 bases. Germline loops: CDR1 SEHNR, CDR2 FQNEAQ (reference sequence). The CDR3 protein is CASSRLGTGEYYNSPLHF. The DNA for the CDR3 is TGTGCCAGCAGCCGCCTCGGGACAGGGGAATACTATAATTCACCCCTCCACTTT.